A selection of T cell receptor beta chains follows, all from one sample in a study of blood T cell repertoires in COVID-19. TCRdb's copy holds only in-frame clones and misses some; the assay was immunoSEQ multiplex PCR. This sample yields around 160,000 clones, of which around 85% are seen a single time; 8% belongs to the top ten. Sequencing input: peripheral blood. The receptor set was obtained from a woman between 55 and 75 years old with COVID-19, enrolled during active disease. Both conserved end residues are part of each CDR3. The order of the fields is D gene, V gene, J gene, clone size, CDR3 protein. D genes are given only for firm matches. Expanded clones are given a class, and other clones once, few, many or no size at all.

TRBD2,TRBV3-1/TRBV3-2,TRBJ2-5,.,CASSQVGGGETQYF
TRBD1,TRBV7-9,TRBJ1-5,.,CASSLGDRGSNQPQHF
TRBD1,TRBV6-6,TRBJ2-2,.,CASSYRTGFGELFF
.,TRBV7-9,TRBJ2-7,.,CASSSSLDSLTGEQYF
TRBD1,TRBV27,TRBJ1-6,.,CASIDGDRGHSPLHF
.,TRBV7-2,TRBJ2-7,.,CASSLVVSAYEQYF
.,TRBV30,TRBJ1-2,.,CAWTTLSQAGYTF
.,TRBV25-1,TRBJ1-1,.,CASRPGAGTEAFF
TRBD1,TRBV4-2,TRBJ1-1,.,CASSQVDRERWDTEAFF
TRBD2,TRBV5-8,TRBJ2-5,.,CASSLGLADQETQYF
.,TRBV7-2,TRBJ2-3,.,CASSPQGLTDTQYF
TRBD1,TRBV7-9,TRBJ1-1,.,CASSLLQGTTEAFF
.,TRBV2,TRBJ2-7,.,CASSREGGALSYEQYF
TRBD1,TRBV7-8,TRBJ1-2,.,CASSPRTGSNVGYGYTF
TRBD2,TRBV7-9,TRBJ2-1,.,CASSSARGRGGFNEQFF
TRBD1,TRBV7-3,TRBJ1-6,once,CASSLTAGGTYEPLHF
TRBD1,TRBV11-3,TRBJ1-5,.,CASSYRGANQPQHF
TRBD2,TRBV4-2,TRBJ2-3,.,CASRQIAGGPPSTDTQYF
.,TRBV20-1,TRBJ1-2,.,CSARADYGYTF
TRBD1,TRBV27,TRBJ2-1,.,CASSPWTGSRESRSNEQFF
.,TRBV9,TRBJ1-1,.,CASSLNPRARGPQNTEAFF
TRBD2,TRBV7-2,TRBJ2-5,.,CASSASGASGAQYF
TRBD2,TRBV18,TRBJ2-2,.,CASSPRLAGDGTGELFF
TRBD1,TRBV27,TRBJ2-2,.,CASSLGQGPRYNTGELFF
.,TRBV6-1,TRBJ1-4,once,CASSSLNEKLFF
.,TRBV19,TRBJ1-1,.,CASSSGGGTEAFF
.,TRBV19,TRBJ2-5,.,CASSIDLGSLNPETQYF
TRBD2,TRBV3-1/TRBV3-2,TRBJ2-3,.,CASSRTSDTDTQYF
.,TRBV6-6,TRBJ1-1,once,CASSPREGTEAFF
.,TRBV12-3/TRBV12-4,TRBJ1-3,.,CASSLNSGNTIYF
TRBD2,TRBV10-3,TRBJ2-3,.,CATAGTSASDTQYF
.,TRBV5-4,TRBJ1-2,.,CASSPGGTPSQGYTF
TRBD2,TRBV5-4,TRBJ2-5,.,CASSLGAGGETQYF
TRBD1,TRBV24-1,TRBJ1-1,.,CATSDLPRQGPNTEAFF
.,TRBV21-1,TRBJ2-1,once,CASSSRTSGGAASSYNEQFF
TRBD2,TRBV5-1,TRBJ2-2,.,CASNSGGGARTGELFF
TRBD1,TRBV29-1,TRBJ1-2,.,CSATGTGGGNFYGYTF
.,TRBV3-1/TRBV3-2,TRBJ1-1,.,CASSQALPGYTEAFF
.,TRBV9,TRBJ1-1,.,CASSVGPGIEAFF
.,TRBV7-8,TRBJ1-5,.,CASSLAGEVGQPQHF
.,TRBV3-1/TRBV3-2,TRBJ1-6,once,CASSPPGVDNSPLHF
.,TRBV3-1/TRBV3-2,TRBJ2-1,.,CASSQEEKGGYNEQFF
TRBD1,TRBV5-6,TRBJ1-1,once,CASSLDRATEAFF